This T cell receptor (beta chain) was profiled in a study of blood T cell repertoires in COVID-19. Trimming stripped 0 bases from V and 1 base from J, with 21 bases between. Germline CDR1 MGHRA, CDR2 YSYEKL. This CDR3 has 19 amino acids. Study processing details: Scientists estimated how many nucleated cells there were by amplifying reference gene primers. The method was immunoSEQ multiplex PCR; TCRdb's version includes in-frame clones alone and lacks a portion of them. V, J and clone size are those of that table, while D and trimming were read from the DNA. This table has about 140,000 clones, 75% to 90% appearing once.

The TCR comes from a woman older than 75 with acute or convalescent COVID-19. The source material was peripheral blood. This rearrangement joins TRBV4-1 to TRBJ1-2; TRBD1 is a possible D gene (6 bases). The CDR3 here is CASSQDRTAYNPFNYGYTF. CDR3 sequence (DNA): TGCGCCAGCAGCCAAGATAGGACAGCCTATAACCCATTTAACTATGGCTACACCTTC.